The clone carrying this T cell receptor beta chain was picked up many times. The data belong to a study of T cells in Graves' hyperthyroidism and ophthalmopathy. RNA transcripts served as the template for amplifying TCR beta CDR3 regions. Using the HTBI primer set, a first-round RT-PCR was run on the TCR CDR3. TCRdb processed the multiplex PCR reads anew with MiXCR; each CDR3 protein has one entry. This table holds fewer than 850,000 distinct CDR3 sequences, 15% to 20% found once. CDR3 length: 14 residues. CDR1 and CDR2 (germline): MNHEY, SMNVEV (reference sequence). The V end lost 1 base, the J end lost 7 bases, and 11 bases lay between the germline ends. Absence of ophthalmopathy progression within 18 months defined stable Graves' hyperthyroidism. Any patient presenting with uncontrolled infection, other autoimmune disease, pregnancy or lactation was left out.

Sequencing input: blood. The genes are TRBV27 and TRBJ1-5, with D possibly matching TRBD1 (6 bases). This clonotype was sampled from a man aged 45-60 years with Graves' hyperthyroidism. The CDR3 sequence: CASSLLGGGQPQHF. The CDR3 bases are TGTGCCAGCAGTTTATTGGGGGGCGGGCAGCCCCAGCATTTT.